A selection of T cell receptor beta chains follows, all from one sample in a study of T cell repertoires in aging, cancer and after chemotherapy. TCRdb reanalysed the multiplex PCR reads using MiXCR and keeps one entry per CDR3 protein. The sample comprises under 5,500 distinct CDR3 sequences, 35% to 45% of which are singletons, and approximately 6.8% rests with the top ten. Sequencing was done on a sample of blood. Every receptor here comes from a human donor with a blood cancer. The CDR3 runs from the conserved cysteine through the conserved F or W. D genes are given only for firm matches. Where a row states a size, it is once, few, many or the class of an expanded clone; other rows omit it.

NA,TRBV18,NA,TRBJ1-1,TGTGCCAGCTCACCACCGACAGTAAACACTGAAGCTTTCTTT,CASSPPTVNTEAFF
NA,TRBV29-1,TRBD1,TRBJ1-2,TGCAGCGTTGGACAGGGGGAAAACTATGGCTACACCTTC,CSVGQGENYGYTF
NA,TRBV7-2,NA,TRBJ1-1,TGTGCCAGCAACCCAAGCCGGGGGAACACTGAAGCTTTCTTT,CASNPSRGNTEAFF
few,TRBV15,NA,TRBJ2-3,TGTGCCACCAGCAGAGATCTAGTGGGTAGCCGAACTAGCACAGATACGCAGTATTTT,CATSRDLVGSRTSTDTQYF
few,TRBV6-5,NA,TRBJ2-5,TGTGCCAGCAGAGGACAGAGGGCAACCCAGTACTTC,CASRGQRATQYF
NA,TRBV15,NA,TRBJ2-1,TGTGCCACCAGCAGAACCGGGCCCTCTAGGGATGAGCAGTTCTTC,CATSRTGPSRDEQFF
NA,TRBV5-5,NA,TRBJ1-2,TGTGCCAGCAGCTTGGGGGGGCTTGGGTATGGCTACACCTTC,CASSLGGLGYGYTF
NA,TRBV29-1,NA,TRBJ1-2,TGCAGCGTTGAAGATCTTGGCCGCGTGGGGGGCTACACCTTC,CSVEDLGRVGGYTF
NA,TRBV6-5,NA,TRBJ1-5,TGTGCCAGCAGTAAACTCAGGCCGCTGGGACGGAAGTATAGCAATCAGCCCCAGCATTTT,CASSKLRPLGRKYSNQPQHF
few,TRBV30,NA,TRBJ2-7,TGTGCCTGGAGTGTTGAGGGCCTCTTTGGGTACGAGCAGTACTTC,CAWSVEGLFGYEQYF
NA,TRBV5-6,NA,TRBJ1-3,TGTGCCAGCAGCTCCGCGGATGCTAGCTCTGGAAACACCATATATTTT,CASSSADASSGNTIYF
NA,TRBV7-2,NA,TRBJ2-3,TGTGCCAGCAGCTTAATTGGCTCCGGCACAGATACGCAGTATTTT,CASSLIGSGTDTQYF
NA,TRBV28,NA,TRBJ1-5,TGTGCCAGCAGACGACAGGATCAGCCCCAGCATTTT,CASRRQDQPQHF
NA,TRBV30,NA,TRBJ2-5,TGTGCCTGGAGTAAGGACTTTAACCAAGAGACCCAGTACTTC,CAWSKDFNQETQYF
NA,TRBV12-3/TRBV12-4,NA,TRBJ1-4,TGTGCCAGCATGGGGCCCCAGATTGGTGAAAAACTGTTTTTT,CASMGPQIGEKLFF
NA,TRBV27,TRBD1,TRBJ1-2,TGTGCCAGCAGTGACCGGGACAGGGCGAACTATGGCTACACCTTC,CASSDRDRANYGYTF
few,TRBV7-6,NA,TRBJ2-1,TGTGCCAGCAGCTTGAGAGGAGGAGTGAATGAGCAGTTCTTC,CASSLRGGVNEQFF
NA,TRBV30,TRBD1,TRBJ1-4,TGTGCCTGGAACAGGGGGGTTAATGAAAAACTGTTTTTT,CAWNRGVNEKLFF
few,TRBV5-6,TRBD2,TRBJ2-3,TGTGCCAGCAGCACTAGCGGCACAGATACGCAGTATTTT,CASSTSGTDTQYF
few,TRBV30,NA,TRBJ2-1,TGTGCCTGGACCGAGGGGGTTTTTAGCTCCTACAATGAGCAGTTCTTC,CAWTEGVFSSYNEQFF
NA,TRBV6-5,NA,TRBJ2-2,TGTGCCAGCAGTCGGACTCTATCCACCGGGGAGCTGTTTTTT,CASSRTLSTGELFF
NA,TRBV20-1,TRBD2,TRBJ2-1,TGCAGTGCTGCGAGCAGCGGGGGGGCGTACAATGAGCAGTTCTTC,CSAASSGGAYNEQFF
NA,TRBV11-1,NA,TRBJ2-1,TGTGCCAGCAGCTCGAGATTAGGGGGCTACAATGAGCAGTTCTTC,CASSSRLGGYNEQFF
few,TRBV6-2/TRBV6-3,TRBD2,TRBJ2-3,TGTGCCAGCAGTCCTACTAGCGGGGGGGCGAATACGCAGTATTTT,CASSPTSGGANTQYF
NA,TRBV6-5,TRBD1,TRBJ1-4,TGTGCCAGCAGACGTCGGGACAGGAGGAATGAAAAACTGTTTTTT,CASRRRDRRNEKLFF
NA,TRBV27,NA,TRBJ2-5,TGTGCCAGCGCCCTCCTGATACCGGGCCAACAAGAGACCCAGTACTTC,CASALLIPGQQETQYF
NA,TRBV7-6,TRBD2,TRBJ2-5,TGTGCTAGCAGCAGAGGACTAGCGGGCTCCCAAGAGACCCAGTACTTC,CASSRGLAGSQETQYF
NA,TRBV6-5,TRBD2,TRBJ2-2,TGTGCCAGCAGTGCCGGGACTACTACCGGGGAGCTGTTTTTT,CASSAGTTTGELFF
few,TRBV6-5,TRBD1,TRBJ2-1,TGTGCCAGCAGTCGGGGACAGCCCTACAATGAGCAGTTCTTC,CASSRGQPYNEQFF
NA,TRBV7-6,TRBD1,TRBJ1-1,TGTGCCAGCAGCCATGACCGGCGACAGGGAAGTACTAAAGCTTTCTTT,CASSHDRRQGSTKAFF
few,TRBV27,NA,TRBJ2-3,TGTGCCAGCAGTTTATCCGCTAGCACAGATACGCAGTATTTT,CASSLSASTDTQYF
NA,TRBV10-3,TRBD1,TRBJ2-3,TGTGCCATCAGCCGCCAAGTTGAGGGACAGGGTAGGAATACGCAGTATTTT,CAISRQVEGQGRNTQYF
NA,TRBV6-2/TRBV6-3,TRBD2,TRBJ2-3,TGTGCCAGCAGCATCCGGACTAGCGGGTGGGATACGCAGTATTTT,CASSIRTSGWDTQYF
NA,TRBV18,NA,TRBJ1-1,TGTGCCAGCTCACCAAGGCTGATGGCCGACACTGAAGCTTTCTTT,CASSPRLMADTEAFF
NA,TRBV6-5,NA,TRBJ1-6,TGTGCCAGCAGTTACTCGGTAGGGGATGTGTCACCCCTCCACTTT,CASSYSVGDVSPLHF
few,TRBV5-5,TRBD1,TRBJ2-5,TGTGCCAGCAGCTCCCAGGGGGCCCAAGAGACCCAGTACTTC,CASSSQGAQETQYF
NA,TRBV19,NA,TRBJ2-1,TGTGCCAGTAGTATAGGGCCAGGGGGGATAGGTGAGCAGTTCTTC,CASSIGPGGIGEQFF
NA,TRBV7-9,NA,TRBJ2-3,TGTGCCAGCAGCCTGAGCCGGGACAATAAGCATACGCAGTATTTT,CASSLSRDNKHTQYF
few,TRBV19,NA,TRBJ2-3,TGTGCCAGTACCCAGAGGGACCGATACACAGATACGCAGTATTTT,CASTQRDRYTDTQYF
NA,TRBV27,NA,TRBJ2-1,TGTGCCAGCAGTTTATTGGCTTGGGATGGTCTATTACGCCACAATGAGCAGTTCTTC,CASSLLAWDGLLRHNEQFF
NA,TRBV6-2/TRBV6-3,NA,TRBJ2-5,TGTGCCAGCAGTTCTTGGGCCGGGGAGACCCAGTACTTC,CASSSWAGETQYF
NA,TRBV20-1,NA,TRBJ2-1,TGCAGTGCTTCGCACCCCTCTACGTTAGGTGAGCAGTTCTTC,CSASHPSTLGEQFF
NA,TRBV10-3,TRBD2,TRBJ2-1,TGTGCCACCCATGATAGCGGGAGCTCCTACGATGAGCAGTTCTTC,CATHDSGSSYDEQFF
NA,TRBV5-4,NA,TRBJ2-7,TGTGCCAGCAGCTTTAACAGAGGTCACGAGCAGTACTTC,CASSFNRGHEQYF
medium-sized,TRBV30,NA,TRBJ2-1,TGTGCCTGGGCCATTACAGGTTCTGGGCAGTTCTTC,CAWAITGSGQFF
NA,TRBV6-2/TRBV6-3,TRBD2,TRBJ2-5,TGTGCCAGCAGCCGTTTGCGGACTAGCGGGAACTTTGGCCAAGAGACCGAGTACTTC,CASSRLRTSGNFGQETEYF
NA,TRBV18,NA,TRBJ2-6,TGTGCCAGCTCACCCCCCTGGTCAGGAGATGGGGCCAACGTCCTGACTTTC,CASSPPWSGDGANVLTF
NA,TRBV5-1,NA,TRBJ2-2,TGCGCCAGCAGCTTGGCTCCGGCCACCGGGGAGCTGTTTTTT,CASSLAPATGELFF
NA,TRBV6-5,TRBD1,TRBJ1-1,TGTGCCAGCAGTCAGACAGGGGGCACTGAAGCTTTCTTT,CASSQTGGTEAFF
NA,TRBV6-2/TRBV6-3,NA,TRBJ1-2,TGTGCCAGCAGTTATCCGGCCGGCGGCTATGGCTACACCTTC,CASSYPAGGYGYTF
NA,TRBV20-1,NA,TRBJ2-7,TGCAGTGCAGGTAAATACGTCGGATTCTACGAGCAGTACTTC,CSAGKYVGFYEQYF
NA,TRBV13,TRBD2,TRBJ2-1,TGTGCCAGCAGGCGCACGTCTAGCGGGAGTCCGTTCTTC,CASRRTSSGSPFF
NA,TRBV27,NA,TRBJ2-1,TGTGCCAGCAGTTTAAAATCCGCGGGTGCGGCTGAGCAGTTCTTC,CASSLKSAGAAEQFF
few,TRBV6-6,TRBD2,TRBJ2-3,TGTGCCAGCAGTTACGGAGGGACTAGCGGGAGTACAGATACGCAGTATTTT,CASSYGGTSGSTDTQYF
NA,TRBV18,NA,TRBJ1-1,TGTGCCAGCTCACCGAATACAGTAAACACTGAAGCTTTCTTT,CASSPNTVNTEAFF
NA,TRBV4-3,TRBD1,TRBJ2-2,TGCGCCAGCAGCCAAGGGACAGGGGGGAACACCGGGGAGCTGTTTTTT,CASSQGTGGNTGELFF
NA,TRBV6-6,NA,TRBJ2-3,TGTGCCAGCAGTTACGGGACCGCAGATACGCAGTATTTT,CASSYGTADTQYF
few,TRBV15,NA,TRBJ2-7,TGTGCCACCAGCAGAGATCCGGGCTCCTCCTACGAGCAGTACTTC,CATSRDPGSSYEQYF
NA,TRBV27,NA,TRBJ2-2,TGTGCCAGCAGGAGGGGGATTAGGGTCACCGGGGAGCTGTTTTTT,CASRRGIRVTGELFF